This T cell receptor beta chain was identified during a study of early T cells in non-severe SARS-CoV-2 infection. At the level of the study: The input, bulk RNA from unsorted whole blood, was sequenced, and chains were unpaired.

The CDR3 consists of 14 residues. V dropped 6 bases and J dropped 1 base, with 13 bases sitting between them. TCRdb itself ran the 5' RACE reads through MiXCR, one entry per CDR3 protein. This sample has 80,000 or so distinct CDR3 sequences, with 15% to 18% found just once. The sample was whole blood. The genes are TRBV12-3 or TRBV12-4 and TRBJ2-7, with D perhaps given as TRBD1 or TRBD2 (5 bases each). The receptor comes from an adult who was a healthcare worker with PCR-confirmed SARS-CoV-2 infection or an uninfected control (not recorded which). CDR3 nucleotides: TGTGCCAGCAGCCCTGGGACGGGTTCCTACGAGCAGTACTTC. Protein: CASSPGTGSYEQYF.